Each of the 11 T cell receptor beta chains below was sequenced from the same sample in a study of lung T cells in sarcoidosis with Löfgren's syndrome. TCRdb reprocessed the reads with MiXCR, giving one entry per CDR3 protein. Among 7,000 to 9,500 distinct CDR3 sequences listed, more than 20% were seen once. The sequenced sample was CD4+ T cells from bronchoalveolar lavage fluid. These TCRs come from a human donor with sarcoidosis (Löfgren's syndrome or another form), or a control subject (not recorded which).

This clonotype was counted at least ten times. The chain is built from TRBV2 and TRBJ2-5, with D unclear. Germline assignment: CDR1 SNHLY and CDR2 FYNNEI. V was cut by 7 bases and J by 4 bases, with 7 bases left in between. This CDR3 region has 11 residues. CDR3 sequence reads: CASTFGETQYF. CDR3 nucleotides: TGTGCCAGCACCTTCGGAGAGACCCAGTACTTC.

The V gene is TRBV6-1, the J gene TRBJ1-2; TRBD1 matches at 9 bases. The CDR3 runs to 14 residues. CDR1 is MNHNS, CDR2 SASEGT, per germline. V was pared by 6 bases and J by 3 bases, with 5 bases of the junction left unmatched. CDR3 region: CASRETGGDYGYTF. Here the CDR3 DNA reads TGTGCCAGCAGAGAGACAGGGGGTGACTATGGCTACACCTTC.

This clonotype was detected many times. The chain recombines TRBV20-1 with TRBJ2-3; 13 bases align to TRBD2. With 4 bases clipped from V and 5 bases from J, the junction kept 6 bases outside the gene matches. This CDR3 contains 15 residues. Germline values: CDR1 DFQATT, CDR2 SNEGSKA (reference sequence). The CDR3, as DNA: TGCAGTGCTACCCGGACTAGCGGGGGCAGAGATACGCAGTATTTT. The encoded protein is CSATRTSGGRDTQYF.

A note on this clonotype: This may arise from a read error, as a much more abundant clone is one base away. V usage is TRBV18 and J usage is TRBJ1-1; D remains ambiguous. This CDR3 comprises 16 residues. Per germline, CDR1 KGHSH and CDR2 LQKENI. The CDR3 protein is CASSPPWARTNTEASF. The CDR3 region has the DNA TGTGCCAGCTCACCACCGTGGGCCCGAACGAACACTGAAGCTTCCTTT.

This clonotype was detected many times. This sequence joins TRBV5-4 and TRBJ2-2, with TRBD1 matching over 9 bases. The CDR3 length is 15 residues. V shed 0 bases, J shed 5 bases, and the junction held 2 bases outside the gene matches. CDR1 is SGHNT and CDR2 is YYREEE in the germline V gene (reference sequence). The CDR3 region is CASSLGQGGTGELFF. The CDR3 DNA is TGTGCCAGCAGCTTGGGACAGGGGGGGACCGGGGAGCTGTTTTTT.

This clonotype was seen many times. The chain recombines TRBV5-1 with TRBJ2-4; a possible D gene is TRBD2 (5 bases). Trimming pared 4 bases from V and 6 bases from J, leaving 17 bases between. Looked up from germline, CDR1 is SGHRS and CDR2 is YFSETQ. This CDR3 is built from 15 residues. The CDR3 loop is CASSTDSTLGNIQYF. The CDR3 coding sequence is TGCGCCAGCAGCACGGACTCTACCCTGGGAAACATTCAGTACTTC. Together with reference TRBV5-1 and TRBJ2-4, the CDR3 gives the full variable domain: KAGVTQTPRYLIKTRGQQVTLSCSPISGHRSVSWYQQTPGQGLQFLFEYFSETQRNKGNFPGRFSGRQFSNSRSEMNVSTLELGDSALYLCASSTDSTLGNIQYFGAGTRLSVL.

This chain connects TRBV11-2 to TRBJ1-1, with 7 bases lining up with TRBD1. With V trimmed by 6 bases and J by 3 bases, 4 bases remained unmatched. Germline CDR1 reads SGHAT; CDR2 reads FQNNGV. The CDR3 has 13 residues. The CDR3 region has the DNA TGTGCCAGCAGAGCGACAGGGCACACTGAAGCTTTCTTT. It translates to CASRATGHTEAFF. Using reference TRBV11-2 and TRBJ1-1 for the parts outside the CDR3, the full variable domain is EAGVAQSPRYKIIEKRQSVAFWCNPISGHATLYWYQQILGQGPKLLIQFQNNGVVDDSQLPKDRFSAERLKGVDSTLKIQPAKLEDSAVYLCASRATGHTEAFFGQGTRLTVV.

The chain carries TRBV11-2 and TRBJ1-2; no firm D call. Trimming pared 5 bases from V and 2 bases from J, leaving 9 bases between. This CDR3 spans 13 amino acids. Germline values: CDR1 SGHAT, CDR2 FQNNGV. CDR3 sequence (DNA): TGTGCCAGCAGCCCAGATTTGAACTATGGCTACACCTTC. Its protein product is CASSPDLNYGYTF.

This clonotype was observed many times. The chain combines TRBV3-1 with TRBJ2-3; tentatively, D is TRBD1 (6 bases). Deletions cut 3 bases from V and 3 bases from J, with 16 bases between. This CDR3 has 16 residues. Germline V gene sequence: CDR1 LGHDT, CDR2 YNNKEL (reference sequence). CDR3 nucleotides: TGTGCCAGCAGCCAGAAGAGACAGGAGAGAACAGATACGCAGTATTTT. Translated: CASSQKRQERTDTQYF.

The J gene is TRBJ2-7, the V gene TRBV20-1; D gene unclear. The CDR3 is made up of 13 amino acids. The V end was cut by 6 bases, the J end by 6 bases, with 18 bases between. Germline CDR1 DFQATT, CDR2 SNEGSKA (reference sequence). The CDR3 DNA sequence: TGCAGTGCGCTCCGGGCCTCGGACGGCGAGCAGTACTTC. It codes for CSALRASDGEQYF.

Many counts were recorded for this clonotype. The rearrangement uses TRBV10-2 and TRBJ1-5; maybe TRBD1 (5 bases). The germline V gene encodes CDR1 WSHSY and CDR2 SAAADI. This CDR3 spans 14 amino acids. Trimming left V 4 bases short and J 3 bases short, with 10 bases between. The CDR3 DNA sequence: TGCGCCAGCAGTGGACTGACAGTCAATCAGCCCCAGCATTTT. It is translated as CASSGLTVNQPQHF.